This TCR beta chain was captured in a study of monozygotic twins with inflammatory bowel disease. The CDR3 loop spans 12 amino acids. Germline V CDR1 and CDR2: LNHDA, SQIVND (reference sequence). Each CDR3 protein gets one entry in TCRdb, which reprocessed the 5' RACE reads and gives no DNA. This repertoire includes roughly 300,000 distinct CDR3 sequences. The sequence came from a human donor with ulcerative colitis or Crohn's disease, or a healthy co-twin of an affected twin (not recorded which). The chain has TRBV19 and TRBJ2-1; without DNA, the TCRdb call of TRBD1 cannot be checked. The sample was blood. This CDR3 is CASTDRGDEQFF.